This T cell receptor beta chain was retrieved from a study of blood T cell repertoires in COVID-19. Study in general: Sources were T cells, B-cell-depleted T cells, or PBMCs; the material itself was cDNA or gDNA.

This CDR3 comprises 17 residues. V shed 2 bases, J shed 4 bases, and the junction held 12 bases outside the gene matches. Germline values: CDR1 MGHRA, CDR2 YSYEKL. Authors' data handling: Amplification from reference gene primers served as the basis for estimated nucleated cell counts. TCRdb keeps only in-frame clones here, not all; method: immunoSEQ multiplex PCR. V, J and clone size are those of that table, while D and trimming were read from the DNA. The sample consists of 180,000 or so clones, around 80% of them appearing once. The TCR comes from a woman of 80 years or more with active or convalescent COVID-19. Specimen: peripheral blood. The chain uses TRBV4-1 and TRBJ1-2; 8 nucleotides agree with TRBD1. CDR3 nucleotide sequence: TGCGCCAGCAGCCAACCCGGGACAGGTCCTAAAGGCTATGGCTACACCTTC. Its translation: CASSQPGTGPKGYGYTF.